The 18 T cell receptor beta chains in this list originate from one sample, sequenced in a study of blood T cell repertoires in COVID-19. Generated by immunoSEQ multiplex PCR, the TCRdb table keeps only in-frame clones and is missing some. In the table there are 260,000 or so clones, about four fifths of which are singletons. Sequenced input: PBMCs or T cells enriched from blood (not recorded which). These receptors were taken from a middle-aged woman who had been exposed to COVID-19.

The gene calls are TRBV28 and TRBJ1-6; no definite D call. CDR1 MDHEN and CDR2 SYDVKM come from the germline V gene. The V end was cut by 6 bases, the J end by 7 bases, with 13 bases between. The CDR3 totals 14 residues. In nucleotides, the CDR3 is TGTGCCAGCAGCCCCGACGGGTACAATTCACCCCTCCACTTT. It is translated as CASSPDGYNSPLHF.

The CDR3: CASSGFLEGYTF. In DNA form, the CDR3 reads TGTGCCAGCAGTGGGTTTTTGGAGGGCTACACCTTC. The rearrangement uses TRBV2 and TRBJ1-2; D ambiguous. CDR1 is SNHLY, CDR2 FYNNEI, per germline. With 4 bases removed from V and 8 bases from J, the gap between germline ends came to 11 bases. The CDR3 totals 12 residues. The full variable domain, its missing parts supplied by reference TRBV2 and TRBJ1-2, is EPEVTQTPSHQVTQMGQEVILRCVPISNHLYFYWYRQILGQKVEFLVSFYNNEISEKSEIFDDQFSVERPDGSNFTLKIRSTKLEDSAMYFCASSGFLEGYTFGSGTRLTVV.

The V call is TRBV21-1, the J call TRBJ2-1; the D call of TRBD1 is as the table states it, not checked on the DNA. TRBV21-1 is marked as a pseudogene. This CDR3 has 16 residues. Written as DNA, the CDR3 is TGTGCCAGCAGCAAAAGCCGGTCAGGGTTCACCGATGAGCAGTTCTTC. Translating it yields CASSKSRSGFTDEQFF.

V and J are TRBV5-5 and TRBJ1-5; D perhaps matches TRBD1 (6 bases). The germline CDR1 and CDR2 sequences are SGHKS and YYEKEE (reference sequence). Trimming removed 3 bases at V and 1 base at J, with 11 bases between. The CDR3 runs to 15 residues. The CDR3 coding sequence is TGTGCCAGCAGCTACCGACAGGCAAGCAATCAGCCCCAGCATTTT. Translating gives CASSYRQASNQPQHF.

The gene calls are TRBV18 and TRBJ1-4, with TRBD1 matching over 7 bases. The germline gives CDR1 KGHSH, CDR2 LQKENI. V dropped 1 base and J dropped 5; count of bases not matched to a gene: 4. The CDR3 runs to 15 residues. The CDR3 loop reads CASSPRQGPNEKLFF. Written as DNA, the CDR3 is TGTGCCAGCTCACCACGACAGGGCCCGAATGAAAAACTGTTTTTT.

This rearrangement joins TRBV19 to TRBJ1-1; TRBD1 matches 7 bases. This CDR3 spans 15 amino acids. V was pared by 6 bases and J by 0 bases, with 7 bases of the junction left unmatched. Germline CDR1 is LNHDA and CDR2 is SQIVND (reference sequence). DNA for the CDR3: TGTGCCAGTAGGAGGGACAGCACAATGAACACTGAAGCTTTCTTT. This gives the protein CASRRDSTMNTEAFF. Combining the CDR3 with reference TRBV19 and TRBJ1-1 gives the whole variable domain DGGITQSPKYLFRKEGQNVTLSCEQNLNHDAMYWYRQDPGQGLRLIYYSQIVNDFQKGDIAEGYSVSREKKESFPLTVTSAQKNPTAFYLCASRRDSTMNTEAFFGQGTRLTVV.

The chain links TRBV5-1 to TRBJ2-1; the match to TRBD2 covers 15 bases. Germline lookup yields CDR1 SGHRS and CDR2 YFSETQ. The CDR3 spans 16 residues. The ends lost 3 bases at V and 6 bases at J; junction bases unmatched: 4. CDR3 protein: CASSWTSGGALNEQFF. The CDR3 DNA reads as TGCGCCAGCAGCTGGACTAGCGGGGGGGCTCTCAATGAGCAGTTCTTC. Full variable domain (missing parts from reference TRBV5-1 and TRBJ2-1): KAGVTQTPRYLIKTRGQQVTLSCSPISGHRSVSWYQQTPGQGLQFLFEYFSETQRNKGNFPGRFSGRQFSNSRSEMNVSTLELGDSALYLCASSWTSGGALNEQFFGPGTRLTVL.

CDR3: CASSLVLAGDQASDTQYF. CDR3 DNA: TGTGCCAGCTCACTGGTACTAGCGGGGGACCAAGCGTCAGATACGCAGTATTTT. This chain links TRBV18 with TRBJ2-3; 11 bases map to TRBD2. V shed 4 bases and J 4 bases; nucleotides not matched to a gene: 13. The CDR3 totals 18 residues. Germline-derived CDR1 and CDR2 are KGHSH and LQKENI.

V usage is TRBV4-2 and J usage is TRBJ1-2; maybe TRBD1 (5 bases). Germline values: CDR1 LGHNA, CDR2 YNFKEQ. The ends were cut back, 1 base at V and 6 bases at J, with 18 bases in the middle. This CDR3 is built from 16 residues. Here the CDR3 reads CASSQARTLPSDGYTF. In DNA, the CDR3 is TGTGCCAGCAGCCAAGCCCGGACACTGCCGTCGGATGGCTACACCTTC.

CDR3 residues: CASTPWDTGTTDTQYF. The CDR3, as DNA: TGCGCCAGTACGCCCTGGGACACGGGTACCACAGATACGCAGTATTTT. The V call is TRBV5-1, the J call TRBJ2-3, with D possibly being TRBD1 (6 bases). The CDR3 is 16 amino acids. Per the germline V gene, CDR1 is SGHRS and CDR2 is YFSETQ. Trimming removed 8 bases from V and 2 bases from J, with 21 bases in between.

The V and J genes are TRBV30 and TRBJ2-7, with D uncertain. CDR3 size: 11 residues. Trimming took 1 base from V and 7 from J, leaving 8 bases between them. The germline V gene encodes CDR1 GTSNPN and CDR2 SVGIG (reference sequence). CDR3 coding DNA: TGTGCCTGGAGTGCTAGAATTGAGCAGTACTTC. Amino acids: CAWSARIEQYF.

The chain is built from TRBV6-2 or TRBV6-3 and TRBJ1-1; D is possibly TRBD1 (5 bases). Germline V gene data show CDR1 as MNHEY and CDR2 as SVGEGT. Trimming removed 6 bases from V and 6 bases from J, with 14 bases in between. The CDR3 totals 13 residues. The CDR3 coding sequence is TGTGCCAGCAGCCGGAACCGGGGGGCTGAAGCTTTCTTT. This codes for CASSRNRGAEAFF.

The chain couples TRBV5-4 to TRBJ2-4; TRBD1 aligns across 7 bases. The CDR3 contains 15 residues. In germline, CDR1 is SGHNT, CDR2 YYREEE (reference sequence). V was clipped by 4 bases and J by 3 bases; unmatched bases: 7. The CDR3 coding sequence is TGTGCCAGCAGCGTTAAAACAGGGGTCAAAAACATTCAGTACTTC. It yields the protein CASSVKTGVKNIQYF.

The DNA for the CDR3 is TGCGCCAGCAGCGACCTTTACAGGGAATCTAACTATGGCTACACCTTC. Encoded protein: CASSDLYRESNYGYTF. The V and J genes are TRBV5-1 and TRBJ1-2; TRBD1 is a possible D gene (6 bases). Trimming took off 4 bases at V and 0 bases at J, with 16 bases between the two ends. The CDR3 totals 16 residues. Germline CDR1 and CDR2: SGHRS and YFSETQ.

The rearrangement uses TRBV2 and TRBJ2-7, with TRBD1 matching 7 bases. The germline V gene encodes CDR1 SNHLY and CDR2 FYNNEI. The CDR3 totals 17 residues. J lost 2 bases, V lost 5 bases, and 15 bases had no gene match. The CDR3 protein is CASSPAPPGQLTYEQYF. CDR3 coding DNA: TGTGCCAGCAGTCCTGCCCCACCGGGACAGCTGACCTACGAGCAGTACTTC.

The chain recombines TRBV6-6 with TRBJ1-1; TRBD1 is a possible D gene (6 bases). V was cut by 5 bases and J by 0 bases, with 22 bases left in between. The germline V gene encodes CDR1 MNHNY and CDR2 SVGAGI (reference sequence). This CDR3 comprises 18 residues. The CDR3 here is CASSRGVTGAWVNTEAFF. The CDR3 DNA reads TGTGCCAGCAGTCGGGGAGTGACAGGTGCTTGGGTGAACACTGAAGCTTTCTTT.

V gene TRBV2 combines with J gene TRBJ1-5; 9 bases agree with TRBD1. Trimming cost V 7 bases and J 3 bases; bases outside gene matches: 13. The CDR3 sequence is 17 residues long. CDR1 is SNHLY, CDR2 FYNNEI, per germline. The CDR3 sequence is CASKRGEWTGANQPQHF. The CDR3, as DNA: TGTGCCAGCAAGAGAGGGGAGTGGACAGGGGCCAATCAGCCCCAGCATTTT.

V gene TRBV11-2 combines with J gene TRBJ1-6; TRBD1 aligns across 7 bases. The V segment lost 2 bases and the J segment 9 bases; nucleotides outside the gene matches: 7. Per germline, CDR1 SGHAT and CDR2 FQNNGV. The CDR3 contains 15 residues. CDR3 sequence: CASSLLQGGGSPLHF. In DNA, the CDR3 is TGTGCCAGCAGCTTATTGCAGGGGGGAGGTTCACCCCTCCACTTT.